This T cell receptor (beta chain) came from a study of OX40 agonist ivuxolimab in advanced cancers. This table comes from immunoSEQ multiplex PCR, and its TCRdb copy is limited to in-frame clones, with some not included. This table holds 91,000 or so clones, around 94% found once. Overall study findings and caveats: Averaged across samples, CD8+ T cells carried more expanded clones than CD4+ did. Specificity for antigen went undetermined in the expanded peripheral T cells. With doses of 0.1 to 3.0 mg/kg, CD4+ and CD8+ blood T cells had undergone clonal expansion by week 6.

In regard to this clone: Its antigen is not known.

The material was CD4+ or CD8+ T cells sorted from blood, obtained in a trial of the OX40 agonist ivuxolimab. The receptor comes from an adult with an advanced solid tumor such as melanoma, head and neck, liver or kidney cancer.

CDR3 sequence reads: CSSRDTGGSNYGYTF. CDR3 coding DNA: TGCAGCTCGCGGGATACAGGGGGGTCTAACTATGGCTACACCTTC. The chain joins TRBV29-1 to TRBJ1-2, with TRBD1 identical over 8 bases. Germline CDR1 reads SQVTM; CDR2 reads ANQGSEA. This CDR3 contains 15 residues. Trimming cost V 8 bases and J 0 bases; bases outside gene matches: 11.